These 2 T cell receptor beta chains came from one sample sequenced in a study of blood T cell repertoires in COVID-19. Profiling relied on immunoSEQ multiplex PCR, and the TCRdb table lists in-frame clones only, not all of them. The sample includes 190,000 or so clones, around 90% of them seen just once. The sample taken for sequencing was peripheral blood. The receptor source for this set is a man aged 35-49 years with active or convalescent COVID-19.

V is TRBV4-2 and J is TRBJ2-2; D is possibly TRBD2 (6 bases). CDR1 LGHNA and CDR2 YNFKEQ come from the germline V gene. This CDR3 region has 14 residues. Trimming cost V 1 base and J 6 bases, with 9 bases left between them. CDR3 sequence (DNA): TGTGCCAGCAGCCAAGGAAGGGAGGCCGGGGAGCTGTTTTTT. Encoded protein: CASSQGREAGELFF.

V is TRBV9 and J is TRBJ2-3, with 7 nucleotides matching TRBD2. The CDR3 runs to 17 residues. CDR1 is SGDLS, CDR2 YYNGEE, per germline. The junction had 15 bases not matched to a gene; V was cut back by 3 bases and J by 5 bases. CDR3 coding DNA: TGTGCCAGCAGCGCCTGGACTAGTAGGTCCGGGTTAGATACGCAGTATTTT. Amino acid sequence: CASSAWTSRSGLDTQYF.